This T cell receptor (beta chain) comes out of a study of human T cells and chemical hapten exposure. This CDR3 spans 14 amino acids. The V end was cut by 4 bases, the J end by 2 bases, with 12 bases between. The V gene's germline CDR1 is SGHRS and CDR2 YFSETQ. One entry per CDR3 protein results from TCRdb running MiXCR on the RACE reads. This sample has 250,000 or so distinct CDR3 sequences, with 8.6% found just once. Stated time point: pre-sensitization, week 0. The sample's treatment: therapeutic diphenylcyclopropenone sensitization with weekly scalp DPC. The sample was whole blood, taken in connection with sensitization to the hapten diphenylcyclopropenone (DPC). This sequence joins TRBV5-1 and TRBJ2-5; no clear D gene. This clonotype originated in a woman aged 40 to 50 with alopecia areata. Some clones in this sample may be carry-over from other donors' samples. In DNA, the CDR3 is TGCGCCAGCAGCGCCATGACTGGACAAGAGACCCAGTACTTC. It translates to CASSAMTGQETQYF.